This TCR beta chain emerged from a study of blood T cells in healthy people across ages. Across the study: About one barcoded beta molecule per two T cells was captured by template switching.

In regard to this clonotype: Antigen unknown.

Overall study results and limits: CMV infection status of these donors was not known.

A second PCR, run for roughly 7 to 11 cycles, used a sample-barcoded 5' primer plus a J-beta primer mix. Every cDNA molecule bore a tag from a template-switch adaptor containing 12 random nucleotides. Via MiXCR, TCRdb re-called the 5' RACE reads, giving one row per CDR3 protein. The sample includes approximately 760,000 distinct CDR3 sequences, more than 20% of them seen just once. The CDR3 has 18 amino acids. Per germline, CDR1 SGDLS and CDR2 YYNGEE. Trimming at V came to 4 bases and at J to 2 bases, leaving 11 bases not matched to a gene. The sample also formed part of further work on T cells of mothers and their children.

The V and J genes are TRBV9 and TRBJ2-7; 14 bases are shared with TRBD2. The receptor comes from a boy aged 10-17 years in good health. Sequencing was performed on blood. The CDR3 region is CASSTETSGGATAYEQYF. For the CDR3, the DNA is TGTGCCAGCAGCACCGAGACTAGCGGGGGGGCGACGGCCTACGAGCAGTACTTC. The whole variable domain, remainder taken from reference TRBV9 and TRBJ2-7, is DSGVTQTPKHLITATGQRVTLRCSPRSGDLSVYWYQQSLDQGLQFLIQYYNGEERAKGNILERFSAQQFPDLHSELNLSSLELGDSALYFCASSTETSGGATAYEQYFGPGTRLTVT.